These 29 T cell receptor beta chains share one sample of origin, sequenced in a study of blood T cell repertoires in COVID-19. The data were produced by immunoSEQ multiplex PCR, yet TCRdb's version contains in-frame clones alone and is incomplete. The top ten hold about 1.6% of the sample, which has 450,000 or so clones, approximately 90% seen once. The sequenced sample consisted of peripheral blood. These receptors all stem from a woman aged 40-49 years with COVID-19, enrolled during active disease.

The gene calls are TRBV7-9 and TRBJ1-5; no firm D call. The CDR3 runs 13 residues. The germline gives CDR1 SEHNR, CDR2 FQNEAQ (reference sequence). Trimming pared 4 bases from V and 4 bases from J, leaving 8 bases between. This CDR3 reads CASSSNENQPQHF. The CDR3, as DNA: TGTGCCAGCAGCTCTAATGAAAATCAGCCCCAGCATTTT.

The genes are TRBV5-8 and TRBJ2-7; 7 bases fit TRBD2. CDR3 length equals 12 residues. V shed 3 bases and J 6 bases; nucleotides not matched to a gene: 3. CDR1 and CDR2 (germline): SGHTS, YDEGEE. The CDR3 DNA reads TGTGCCAGCAGCTGGGGGGGAGGCGAGCAGTACTTC. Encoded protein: CASSWGGGEQYF.

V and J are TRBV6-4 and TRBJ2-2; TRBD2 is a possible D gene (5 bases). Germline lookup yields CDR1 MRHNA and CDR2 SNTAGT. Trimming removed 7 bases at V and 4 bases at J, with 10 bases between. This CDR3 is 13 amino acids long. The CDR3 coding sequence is TGTGCCAGCAAACGGGATCCCACCGGGGAGCTGTTTTTT. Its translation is CASKRDPTGELFF.

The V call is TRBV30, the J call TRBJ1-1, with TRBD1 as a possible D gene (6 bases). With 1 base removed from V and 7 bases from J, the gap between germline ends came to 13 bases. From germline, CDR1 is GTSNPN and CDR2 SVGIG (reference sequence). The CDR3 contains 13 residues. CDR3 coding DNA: TGTGCCTGGAGTGCCTACAGGGATGGTGAAGCTTTCTTT. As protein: CAWSAYRDGEAFF.

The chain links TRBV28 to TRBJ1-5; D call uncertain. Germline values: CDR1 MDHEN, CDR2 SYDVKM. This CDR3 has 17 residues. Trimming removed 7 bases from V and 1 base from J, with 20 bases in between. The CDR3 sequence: CASNLPLRTGSNQPQHF. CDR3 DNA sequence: TGTGCCAGCAACCTCCCACTTCGGACGGGGAGCAATCAGCCCCAGCATTTT. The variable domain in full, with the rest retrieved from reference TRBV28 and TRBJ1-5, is DVKVTQSSRYLVKRTGEKVFLECVQDMDHENMFWYRQDPGLGLRLIYFSYDVKMKEKGDIPEGYSVSREKKERFSLILESASTNQTSMYLCASNLPLRTGSNQPQHFGDGTRLSIL.

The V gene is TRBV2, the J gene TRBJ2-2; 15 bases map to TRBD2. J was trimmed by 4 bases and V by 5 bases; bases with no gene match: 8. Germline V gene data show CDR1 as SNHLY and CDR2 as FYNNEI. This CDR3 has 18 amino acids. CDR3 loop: CASSKEGLAGGGTGELFF. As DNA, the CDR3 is TGTGCCAGCAGTAAGGAGGGACTAGCGGGAGGAGGCACCGGGGAGCTGTTTTTT.

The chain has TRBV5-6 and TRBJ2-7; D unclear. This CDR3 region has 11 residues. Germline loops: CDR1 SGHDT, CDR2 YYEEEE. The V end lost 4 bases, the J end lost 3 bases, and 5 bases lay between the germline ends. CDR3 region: CASSLGYEQYF. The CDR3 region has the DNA TGTGCCAGCAGCCTCGGCTACGAGCAGTACTTC.

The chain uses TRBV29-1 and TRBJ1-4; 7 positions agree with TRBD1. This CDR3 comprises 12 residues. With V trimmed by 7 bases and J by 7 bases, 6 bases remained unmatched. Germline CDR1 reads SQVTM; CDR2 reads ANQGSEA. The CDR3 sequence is CSALTGPEKLFF. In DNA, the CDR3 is TGCAGCGCTTTGACAGGGCCTGAAAAACTGTTTTTT. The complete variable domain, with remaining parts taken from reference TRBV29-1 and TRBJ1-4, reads SAVISQKPSRDICQRGTSLTIQCQVDSQVTMMFWYRQQPGQSLTLIATANQGSEATYESGFVIDKFPISRPNLTFSTLTVSNMSPEDSSIYLCSALTGPEKLFFGSGTQLSVL.

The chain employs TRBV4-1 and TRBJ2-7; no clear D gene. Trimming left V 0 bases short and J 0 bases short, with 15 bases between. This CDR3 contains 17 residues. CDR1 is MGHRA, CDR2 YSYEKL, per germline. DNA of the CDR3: TGCGCCAGCAGCCAAGATTTTCGGGTAATGAGCTCCTACGAGCAGTACTTC. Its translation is CASSQDFRVMSSYEQYF.

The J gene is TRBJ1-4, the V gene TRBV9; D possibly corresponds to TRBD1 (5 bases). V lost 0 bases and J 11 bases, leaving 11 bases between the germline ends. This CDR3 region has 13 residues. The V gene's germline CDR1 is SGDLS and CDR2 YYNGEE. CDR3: CASSVDQGGKLFF. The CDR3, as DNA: TGTGCCAGCAGCGTAGATCAGGGAGGGAAACTGTTTTTT.

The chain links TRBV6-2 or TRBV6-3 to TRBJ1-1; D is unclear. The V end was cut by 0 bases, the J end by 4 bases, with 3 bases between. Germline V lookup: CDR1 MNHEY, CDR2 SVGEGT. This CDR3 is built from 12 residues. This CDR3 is CASSYSFTEAFF. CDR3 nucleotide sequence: TGTGCCAGCAGTTACTCCTTCACTGAAGCTTTCTTT.

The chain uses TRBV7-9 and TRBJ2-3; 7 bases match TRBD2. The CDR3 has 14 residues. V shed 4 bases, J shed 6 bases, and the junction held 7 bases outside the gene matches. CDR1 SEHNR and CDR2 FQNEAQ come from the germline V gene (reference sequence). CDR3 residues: CASSSNSGGDTQYF. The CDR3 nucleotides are TGTGCCAGCAGCTCCAACTCCGGGGGGGATACGCAGTATTTT.

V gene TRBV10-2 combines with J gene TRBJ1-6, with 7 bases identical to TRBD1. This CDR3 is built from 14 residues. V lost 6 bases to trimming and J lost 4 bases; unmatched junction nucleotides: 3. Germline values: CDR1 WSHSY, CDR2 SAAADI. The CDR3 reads CASRPGQYNSPLHF. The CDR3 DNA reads TGCGCCAGCAGGCCGGGACAGTATAATTCACCCCTCCACTTT.

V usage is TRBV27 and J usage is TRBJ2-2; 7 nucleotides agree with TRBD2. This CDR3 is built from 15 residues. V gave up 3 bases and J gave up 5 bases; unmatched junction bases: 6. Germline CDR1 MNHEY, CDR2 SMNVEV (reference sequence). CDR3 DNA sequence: TGTGCCAGCAGTTTCGCGGGAGAGGTAACCGGGGAGCTGTTTTTT. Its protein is CASSFAGEVTGELFF.

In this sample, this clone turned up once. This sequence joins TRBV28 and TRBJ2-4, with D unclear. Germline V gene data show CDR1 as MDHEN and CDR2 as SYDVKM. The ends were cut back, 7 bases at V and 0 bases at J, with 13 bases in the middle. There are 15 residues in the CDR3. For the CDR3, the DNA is TGTGCCAGCACCCCAGGCTCCCTAGCCAAAAACATTCAGTACTTC. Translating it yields CASTPGSLAKNIQYF.

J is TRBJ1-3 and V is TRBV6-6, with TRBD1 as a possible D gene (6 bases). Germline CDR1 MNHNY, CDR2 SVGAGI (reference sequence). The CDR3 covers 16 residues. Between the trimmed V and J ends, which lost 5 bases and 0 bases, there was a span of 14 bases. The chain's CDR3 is CASSADSTHSGNTIYF. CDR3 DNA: TGTGCCAGCAGTGCGGACAGCACCCACTCTGGAAACACCATATATTTT.

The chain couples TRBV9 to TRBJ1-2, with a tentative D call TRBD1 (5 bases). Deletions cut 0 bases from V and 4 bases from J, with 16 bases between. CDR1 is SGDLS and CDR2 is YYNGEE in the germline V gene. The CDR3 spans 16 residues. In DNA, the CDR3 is TGTGCCAGCAGCGTAGTAGGGCAGGGACTGCCCTATGGCTACACCTTC. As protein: CASSVVGQGLPYGYTF.

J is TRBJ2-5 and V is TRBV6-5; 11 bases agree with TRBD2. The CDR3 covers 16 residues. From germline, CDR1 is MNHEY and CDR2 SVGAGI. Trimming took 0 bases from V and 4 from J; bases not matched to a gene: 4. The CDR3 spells CASSYSSGRGGETQYF. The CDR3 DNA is TGTGCCAGCAGTTACTCTAGCGGGAGGGGGGGAGAGACCCAGTACTTC.

The CDR3 nucleotides are TGTGCCAGCAGCTTAGTACAGAGTAATGAAAAACTGTTTTTT. This codes for CASSLVQSNEKLFF. V is TRBV7-9 and J is TRBJ1-4; D gene unclear. Per the germline V gene, CDR1 is SEHNR and CDR2 is FQNEAQ (reference sequence). V was shortened by 1 base and J by 4 bases, with 7 bases between the two germline ends. The CDR3 runs 14 residues.

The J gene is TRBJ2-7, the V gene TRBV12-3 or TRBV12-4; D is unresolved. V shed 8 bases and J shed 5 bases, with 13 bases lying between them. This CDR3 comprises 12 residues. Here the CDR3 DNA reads TGTGCCAGCCGCGAGTATCCCAACGAGCAGTACTTC. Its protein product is CASREYPNEQYF.

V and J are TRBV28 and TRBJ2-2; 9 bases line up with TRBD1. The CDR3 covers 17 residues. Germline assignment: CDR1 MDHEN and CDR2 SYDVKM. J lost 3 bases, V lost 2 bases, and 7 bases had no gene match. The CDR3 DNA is TGTGCCAGCAGTTTAGGTCGTAGGACAGGGGACACCGGGGAGCTGTTTTTT. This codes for CASSLGRRTGDTGELFF.

This CDR3 reads CASSLGQTSSYGYTF. The CDR3 DNA sequence: TGTGCCAGTAGTCTAGGACAGACGTCGAGCTATGGCTACACCTTC. The chain combines TRBV19 with TRBJ1-2, with D possibly matching TRBD1 (6 bases). V was pared by 5 bases and J by 4 bases, with 17 bases between. Germline V gene lookup returns CDR1 LNHDA and CDR2 SQIVND (reference sequence). CDR3 length: 15 amino acids. Drawing the rest from reference TRBV19 and TRBJ1-2, the complete variable domain is DGGITQSPKYLFRKEGQNVTLSCEQNLNHDAMYWYRQDPGQGLRLIYYSQIVNDFQKGDIAEGYSVSREKKESFPLTVTSAQKNPTAFYLCASSLGQTSSYGYTFGSGTRLTVV.

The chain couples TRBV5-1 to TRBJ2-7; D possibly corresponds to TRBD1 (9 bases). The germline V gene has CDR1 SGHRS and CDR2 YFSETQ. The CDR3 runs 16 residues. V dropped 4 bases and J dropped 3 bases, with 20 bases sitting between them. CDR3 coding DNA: TGCGCCAGCAGCCCCCGGGGGGGACAGGGCCGCTACGAGCAGTACTTC. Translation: CASSPRGGQGRYEQYF.

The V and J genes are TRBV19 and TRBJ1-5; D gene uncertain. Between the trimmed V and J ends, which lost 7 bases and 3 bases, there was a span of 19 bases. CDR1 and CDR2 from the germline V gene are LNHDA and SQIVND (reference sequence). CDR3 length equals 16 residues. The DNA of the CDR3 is TGTGCCAGTACTACCGCGCCTTGGGGAGTCAATCAGCCCCAGCATTTT. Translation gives CASTTAPWGVNQPQHF.

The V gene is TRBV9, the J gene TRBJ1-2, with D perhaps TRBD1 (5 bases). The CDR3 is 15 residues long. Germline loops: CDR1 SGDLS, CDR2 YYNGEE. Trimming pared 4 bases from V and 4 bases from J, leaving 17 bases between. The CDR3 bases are TGTGCCAGCAGCATGGGGGGGACTACCCGCTATGGCTACACCTTC. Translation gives CASSMGGTTRYGYTF. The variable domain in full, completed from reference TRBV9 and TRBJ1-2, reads DSGVTQTPKHLITATGQRVTLRCSPRSGDLSVYWYQQSLDQGLQFLIQYYNGEERAKGNILERFSAQQFPDLHSELNLSSLELGDSALYFCASSMGGTTRYGYTFGSGTRLTVV.

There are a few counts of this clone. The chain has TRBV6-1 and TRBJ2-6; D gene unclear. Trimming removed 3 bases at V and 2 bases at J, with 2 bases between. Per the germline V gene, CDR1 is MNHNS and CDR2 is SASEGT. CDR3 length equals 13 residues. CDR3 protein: CASSDTGANVLTF. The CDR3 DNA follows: TGTGCCAGCAGTGACACTGGGGCCAACGTCCTGACTTTC.

The CDR3 is CASSATLNQPQHF. The CDR3 bases are TGTGCCAGCTCCGCAACTCTCAATCAGCCCCAGCATTTT. J is TRBJ1-5 and V is TRBV6-5; D uncertain. V lost 8 bases and J lost 3, with 11 bases in between. Germline loops: CDR1 MNHEY, CDR2 SVGAGI. The CDR3 is made up of 13 amino acids.

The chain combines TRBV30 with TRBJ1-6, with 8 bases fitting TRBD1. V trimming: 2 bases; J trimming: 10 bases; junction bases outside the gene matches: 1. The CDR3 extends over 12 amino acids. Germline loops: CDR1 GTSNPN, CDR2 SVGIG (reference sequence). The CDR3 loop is CAWSRQGSPLHF. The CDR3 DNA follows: TGTGCCTGGAGTCGACAGGGGTCACCCCTCCACTTT.

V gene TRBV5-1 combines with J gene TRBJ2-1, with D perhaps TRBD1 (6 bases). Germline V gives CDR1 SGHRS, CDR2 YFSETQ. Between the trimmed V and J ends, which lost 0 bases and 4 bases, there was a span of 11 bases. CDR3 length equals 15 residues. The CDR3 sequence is CASSLEADRYNEQFF. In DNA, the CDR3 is TGCGCCAGCAGCTTGGAAGCCGACAGGTACAATGAGCAGTTCTTC.